This entry lists 14 T cell receptor beta chains sequenced from one sample in a study of blood T cell repertoires in COVID-19. Here immunoSEQ multiplex PCR was the method, and the copy in TCRdb shows in-frame clones only, minus some. The table shows approximately 300,000 clones, with around 89% occurring only once. The source material was peripheral blood. Receptors originate from a young man with acute or convalescent COVID-19.

This clone was recorded only once. The CDR3 DNA reads TGCGCCAGCAGAATGGGACAGAACACTGAAGCTTTCTTT. It yields the protein CASRMGQNTEAFF. This chain links TRBV5-1 with TRBJ1-1; D might be TRBD1 (6 bases). Germline CDR1 and CDR2: SGHRS and YFSETQ. The V end was cut by 5 bases, the J end by 1 base, with 9 bases between. The CDR3 runs 13 residues.

This clone has only a few counts. V usage is TRBV5-4 and J usage is TRBJ2-1; 9 bases match TRBD2. The germline V gene encodes CDR1 SGHNT and CDR2 YYREEE (reference sequence). This CDR3 has 15 residues. V shed 2 bases and J 5 bases; nucleotides not matched to a gene: 5. For the CDR3, the DNA is TGTGCCAGCAGCTTAGAAGGCGGGGGGGACAATGAGCAGTTCTTC. Translating gives CASSLEGGGDNEQFF.

This rearrangement joins TRBV11-2 to TRBJ2-1, with 14 bases aligning to TRBD2. The CDR3 runs to 15 residues. The germline V gene encodes CDR1 SGHAT and CDR2 FQNNGV. V gave up 5 bases and J gave up 10 bases; unmatched junction bases: 7. The CDR3 sequence is CASSPGTSGSNEQFF. The CDR3 coding sequence is TGTGCCAGCAGCCCCGGGACTAGCGGGAGTAACGAGCAGTTCTTC.

A few counts support this clone. V and J are TRBV9 and TRBJ2-2; TRBD1 aligns across 9 bases. Trimming took 1 base from V and 6 from J; bases not matched to a gene: 1. Germline CDR1 is SGDLS and CDR2 is YYNGEE. This CDR3 spans 14 amino acids. The CDR3 nucleotides read TGTGCCAGCAGCGTAAGACAGGGGGCCGGGGAGCTGTTTTTT. Translation: CASSVRQGAGELFF. Full variable domain (remainder filled in from reference TRBV9 and TRBJ2-2): DSGVTQTPKHLITATGQRVTLRCSPRSGDLSVYWYQQSLDQGLQFLIQYYNGEERAKGNILERFSAQQFPDLHSELNLSSLELGDSALYFCASSVRQGAGELFFGEGSRLTVL.

J is TRBJ1-6 and V is TRBV9; the match to TRBD1 covers 8 bases. Germline CDR1 reads SGDLS; CDR2 reads YYNGEE. The V segment lost 0 bases and the J segment 11 bases; nucleotides outside the gene matches: 10. This CDR3 contains 16 residues. The CDR3 DNA sequence: TGTGCCAGCAGCGTAGATAGTACAGGGGGAGGTCCACCCCTCCACTTT. Translation: CASSVDSTGGGPPLHF.

V is TRBV12-3 or TRBV12-4 and J is TRBJ1-4; possible D gene TRBD1, 5 bases. This CDR3 has 13 amino acids. The V and J ends lost 1 base and 12 bases respectively, with 12 bases between them. Written as DNA, the CDR3 is TGTGCCAGCAGTTTAGTGGCGGGGGGAGAACTGTTTTTT. This gives the protein CASSLVAGGELFF.

The chain couples TRBV11-2 to TRBJ2-3; tentative D call: TRBD2 (5 bases). Between the trimmed V and J ends, which lost 1 base and 2 bases, there was a span of 13 bases. The CDR3 is 16 amino acids. Germline-derived CDR1 and CDR2 are SGHAT and FQNNGV. CDR3: CASSLGAGLITDTQYF. The CDR3 bases are TGTGCCAGCAGCTTAGGGGCTGGACTCATCACAGATACGCAGTATTTT.

The chain is built from TRBV5-4 and TRBJ2-5; 10 nucleotides line up with TRBD2. With V trimmed by 0 bases and J by 4 bases, 0 bases remained unmatched. Germline CDR1 is SGHNT and CDR2 is YYREEE (reference sequence). This CDR3 has 14 amino acids. DNA for the CDR3: TGTGCCAGCAGCTTGGGACTAGCGGGAGAGACCCAGTACTTC. Its protein product is CASSLGLAGETQYF.

The rearrangement joins TRBV19 to TRBJ1-4; 7 bases align to TRBD1. Germline values: CDR1 LNHDA, CDR2 SQIVND (reference sequence). V shed 5 bases, J shed 5 bases, and the junction held 2 bases outside the gene matches. The CDR3 has 13 amino acids. Written as DNA, the CDR3 is TGTGCCAGTAGTCTACAGGGGAATGAAAAACTGTTTTTT. Its translation: CASSLQGNEKLFF.

This sequence joins TRBV19 and TRBJ2-7; TRBD1 matches 7 bases. The CDR3 length is 13 residues. The V segment lost 4 bases and the J segment 2 bases; nucleotides outside the gene matches: 2. Germline V gene sequence: CDR1 LNHDA, CDR2 SQIVND (reference sequence). For the CDR3, the DNA is TGTGCCAGTAGTACCGACAGGGCCTACGAGCAGTACTTC. This gives the protein CASSTDRAYEQYF.

The CDR3: CASMIAANEKLFF. The CDR3 coding sequence is TGTGCCAGCATGATAGCAGCTAATGAAAAACTGTTTTTT. This chain uses TRBV13 with TRBJ1-4; D gene uncertain. From germline, CDR1 is PRHDT and CDR2 FYEKMQ (reference sequence). Trimming left V 7 bases short and J 3 bases short, with 9 bases between. The CDR3 consists of 13 residues.

This clone was seen a few times. The J gene is TRBJ2-3, the V gene TRBV29-1; D is possibly TRBD2 (5 bases). V shed 4 bases and J shed 0 bases, with 11 bases lying between them. The germline V gene has CDR1 SQVTM and CDR2 ANQGSEA. This CDR3 comprises 14 residues. CDR3 region: CSVVPADSTDTQYF. As DNA, the CDR3 is TGCAGCGTTGTACCAGCGGACAGCACAGATACGCAGTATTTT.

The V and J genes are TRBV6-5 and TRBJ2-1; 7 nucleotides agree with TRBD1. Germline V CDR1 and CDR2: MNHEY, SVGAGI. The V gene end was trimmed by 6 bases and the J gene end by 1 base; junction bases not matched to a gene: 6. The CDR3 is 15 amino acids. The CDR3 DNA reads TGTGCCAGCAGCCACGACAGGGATTCCTACAATGAGCAGTTCTTC. The encoded protein is CASSHDRDSYNEQFF.

This chain joins TRBV7-9 and TRBJ2-2; TRBD2 matches 11 bases. Looked up from germline, CDR1 is SEHNR and CDR2 is FQNEAQ (reference sequence). J gave up 10 bases and V 1 base, and 5 bases lay outside the gene matches. The CDR3 contains 15 residues. The CDR3 nucleotides read TGTGCCAGCAGCTTAGGTGGACTAGCGGGCCCGGAGCTGTTTTTT. Translation: CASSLGGLAGPELFF.